A single sample gave rise to the 27 T cell receptor beta chains below, sequenced in a study of shared clonotypes between healthy human individuals. Assay used: immunoSEQ multiplex PCR; TCRdb lists only in-frame clones, some missing. This sample carries about a million clones, 60% to 80% of them seen once, and the ten largest clones take around 1.4%. Material for sequencing was memory CD4+ T cells sorted from blood. The sample's subset: CD45RA-negative fraction. These receptors originate from a man aged 18-30 years in good health.

This rearrangement joins TRBV30 to TRBJ2-3; possibly TRBD2 for D (6 bases). This CDR3 region has 16 residues. V lost 3 bases and J 0 bases, leaving 16 bases between the germline ends. Germline lookup yields CDR1 GTSNPN and CDR2 SVGIG (reference sequence). The DNA of the CDR3 is TGTGCCTGGAGACTTGCGGGGATATCTAGCACAGATACGCAGTATTTT. Its translation: CAWRLAGISSTDTQYF.

This clone was detected a few times. V gene TRBV4-1 combines with J gene TRBJ1-5; 7 positions match TRBD1. Germline CDR1 and CDR2: MGHRA and YSYEKL. The V segment lost 4 bases and the J segment 7 bases; nucleotides outside the gene matches: 7. There are 14 residues in the CDR3. This CDR3 is CASSPGQDRQPQHF. CDR3 sequence (DNA): TGCGCCAGCAGCCCCGGACAGGATCGACAGCCCCAGCATTTT.

This chain joins TRBV11-1 and TRBJ2-1; tentative D call: TRBD2 (6 bases). The CDR3 spans 15 residues. V lost 3 bases to trimming and J lost 2 bases, with 11 bases between them. Per germline, CDR1 SGHAT and CDR2 FQDESV (reference sequence). The CDR3 here is CASSFRGRTYNEQFF. In nucleotides, the CDR3 is TGTGCCAGCAGCTTCCGGGGGAGAACCTACAATGAGCAGTTCTTC. Full variable domain (missing parts from reference TRBV11-1 and TRBJ2-1): EAEVAQSPRYKITEKSQAVAFWCDPISGHATLYWYRQILGQGPELLVQFQDESVVDDSQLPKDRFSAERLKGVDSTLKIQPAELGDSAMYLCASSFRGRTYNEQFFGPGTRLTVL.

The gene calls are TRBV7-2 and TRBJ1-4, with D possibly TRBD1 on 6 matching bases. CDR3 length equals 15 residues. The V gene lost 0 bases and the J gene lost 6 bases, with 11 bases spanning the gap. CDR1 and CDR2 from the germline V gene are SGHTA and FQGNSA. The CDR3 DNA follows: TGTGCCAGCAGCTTAGCCGGCAGGGGTTATGAAAAACTGTTTTTT. This gives the protein CASSLAGRGYEKLFF.

The sample holds a few counts of this clone. This rearrangement joins TRBV29-1 to TRBJ2-3; 7 positions agree with TRBD1. The germline V gene has CDR1 SQVTM and CDR2 ANQGSEA. This CDR3 has 14 residues. The ends lost 4 bases at V and 0 bases at J; junction bases unmatched: 4. CDR3: CSVGEQGSTDTQYF. The CDR3 region has the DNA TGCAGCGTTGGAGAACAGGGGAGCACAGATACGCAGTATTTT.

The rearrangement uses TRBV27 and TRBJ1-5; D is uncertain. V lost 6 bases and J lost 0, with 9 bases in between. Germline-derived CDR1 and CDR2 are MNHEY and SMNVEV (reference sequence). The CDR3 is 14 residues long. The CDR3 coding sequence is TGTGCCAGCAGGGGAGTAAGTAGCAATCAGCCCCAGCATTTT. Translating gives CASRGVSSNQPQHF.

The V call is TRBV19, the J call TRBJ2-7, with 9 bases matching TRBD1. The CDR3 consists of 16 residues. J was trimmed by 4 bases and V by 4 bases; bases with no gene match: 11. Germline V gene data show CDR1 as LNHDA and CDR2 as SQIVND (reference sequence). The CDR3 DNA reads as TGTGCCAGTAGTACCACCGTCCTGACAGGGGGATACGAGCAGTACTTC. Residues: CASSTTVLTGGYEQYF.

The chain recombines TRBV10-3 with TRBJ2-4, with 7 bases identical to TRBD1. CDR3 length equals 14 residues. V dropped 11 bases and J dropped 6; count of bases not matched to a gene: 13. The germline V gene has CDR1 ENHRY and CDR2 SYGVKD. CDR3 DNA sequence: TGTGCCGCCTCGCCCGACAGGGATGGAAACATTCAGTACTTC. Amino acids: CAASPDRDGNIQYF.

The CDR3 here is CASSFDPLAHQETQYF. The DNA of the CDR3 is TGTGCCAGCAGCTTCGACCCCCTAGCGCACCAAGAGACCCAGTACTTC. The V and J genes are TRBV7-6 and TRBJ2-5; weak D call: TRBD2 (6 bases). CDR3 length: 16 residues. Trimming cost V 3 bases and J 0 bases, with 14 bases left between them. CDR1 is SGHVS, CDR2 FNYEAQ, per germline. Together with reference TRBV7-6 and TRBJ2-5, the CDR3 gives the full variable domain: GAGVSQSPRYKVTKRGQDVALRCDPISGHVSLYWYRQALGQGPEFLTYFNYEAQQDKSGLPNDRFSAERPEGSISTLTIQRTEQRDSAMYRCASSFDPLAHQETQYFGPGTRLLVL.

The chain joins TRBV13 to TRBJ2-3, with 9 bases aligning to TRBD2. V was pared by 5 bases and J by 2 bases, with 5 bases of the junction left unmatched. CDR3 size: 15 residues. Germline CDR1 PRHDT, CDR2 FYEKMQ (reference sequence). The CDR3 nucleotides read TGTGCCAGCAGCCTAGCTAGCGGGGTCACAGATACGCAGTATTTT. It translates to CASSLASGVTDTQYF.

The CDR3 is CASREGGSSYEQYF. The CDR3 nucleotides are TGTGCCAGCCGGGAGGGGGGCTCATCCTACGAGCAGTACTTC. The chain combines TRBV6-5 with TRBJ2-7; 8 bases agree with TRBD2. The CDR3 spans 14 residues. Germline CDR1 and CDR2: MNHEY and SVGAGI. V dropped 8 bases and J dropped 1; count of bases not matched to a gene: 7.

V usage is TRBV2 and J usage is TRBJ2-3; TRBD2 might be the D (5 bases). CDR3 length: 11 amino acids. Germline assignment: CDR1 SNHLY and CDR2 FYNNEI. Trimming took off 8 bases at V and 3 bases at J, with 6 bases between the two ends. In DNA form, the CDR3 reads TGTGCCAGCGGGGAGACAGATACGCAGTATTTT. Protein product: CASGETDTQYF.

J is TRBJ1-4 and V is TRBV14, with D possibly matching TRBD1 (6 bases). CDR1 SGHDN and CDR2 FVKESK come from the germline V gene. The CDR3 runs 17 residues. V was cut by 2 bases and J by 2 bases, with 15 bases left in between. CDR3 in DNA: TGTGCCAGCAGCCAATACGGAGCAGGACAGACTAATGAAAAACTGTTTTTT. It is translated as CASSQYGAGQTNEKLFF.

A single count supports this clone. In DNA, the CDR3 is TGTGCCAGCAGTTATCTAGACAAGACATACGAGCAGTACTTC. Protein: CASSYLDKTYEQYF. This chain uses TRBV27 with TRBJ2-7; no definite D call. V lost 4 bases and J lost 4, with 14 bases in between. The CDR3 extends over 14 amino acids. CDR1 and CDR2 from the germline V gene are MNHEY and SMNVEV (reference sequence).

This chain links TRBV6-6 with TRBJ1-2, with 10 bases that match TRBD1. The CDR3 contains 14 residues. The trim removed 6 bases at V and 4 bases at J, leaving 5 bases unmatched. CDR1 and CDR2 (germline): MNHNY, SVGAGI (reference sequence). Here the CDR3 DNA reads TGTGCCAGCAGCCCCCGGGACAGGGGCTATGGCTACACCTTC. Residues: CASSPRDRGYGYTF.

This clone has just one count. This could be a read error, since a much larger clone is one nucleotide away. The same CDR3 is also encoded by other DNA sequences in this sample. This CDR3 reads CASSHNQETQYF. The CDR3, as DNA: TGTGCCAGCAGCCACAACCAAGAGACCCAGTACTTC. The chain carries TRBV6-6 and TRBJ2-5; D remains unclear. The CDR3 spans 12 residues. Germline assignment: CDR1 MNHNY and CDR2 SVGAGI (reference sequence). Trimming shortened V by 6 bases and J by 0 bases, and 5 bases separated the two germline ends.

The rearrangement links TRBV19 to TRBJ2-7, with D tentatively TRBD1 or TRBD2 (5 bases each). Between the trimmed V and J ends, which lost 0 bases and 2 bases, there was a span of 11 bases. CDR3 length equals 15 residues. CDR1 is LNHDA and CDR2 is SQIVND in the germline V gene (reference sequence). CDR3 sequence reads: CASSIDGGGTYEQYF. The DNA of the CDR3 is TGTGCCAGTAGTATAGATGGTGGGGGAACCTACGAGCAGTACTTC. The full variable domain, rest sourced from reference TRBV19 and TRBJ2-7, is DGGITQSPKYLFRKEGQNVTLSCEQNLNHDAMYWYRQDPGQGLRLIYYSQIVNDFQKGDIAEGYSVSREKKESFPLTVTSAQKNPTAFYLCASSIDGGGTYEQYFGPGTRLTVT.

This clone is a singleton in its sample. The J gene is TRBJ1-3, the V gene TRBV6-5, with unresolved D. V lost 6 bases and J 3 bases, leaving 12 bases between the germline ends. Germline V gene data show CDR1 as MNHEY and CDR2 as SVGAGI. The CDR3 runs to 14 residues. In DNA form, the CDR3 reads TGTGCCAGCAGAACTGGGATGTATGGAAACACCATATATTTT. Translation: CASRTGMYGNTIYF.

This rearrangement joins TRBV14 to TRBJ1-6, with 11 bases matching TRBD1. Germline values: CDR1 SGHDN, CDR2 FVKESK. The CDR3 totals 16 residues. Trimming removed 1 base from V and 9 bases from J; junction bases left unmatched: 5. The DNA for the CDR3 is TGTGCCAGCAGCCAAGGGCCCGGGACAGGGGGTTCACCCCTCCACTTT. It encodes CASSQGPGTGGSPLHF.

This chain links TRBV10-3 with TRBJ2-7; 13 bases agree with TRBD2. Germline loops: CDR1 ENHRY, CDR2 SYGVKD. The trim removed 9 bases at V and 2 bases at J, leaving 7 bases unmatched. CDR3 length: 15 amino acids. Here the CDR3 DNA reads TGTGCCATAAGGACTAGCGGGAGCAAAGCCTACGAGCAGTACTTC. It translates to CAIRTSGSKAYEQYF.

A remark on this clone: Given a far larger clone just one base away, this is likely a sequencing read error. Other nucleotide sequences in the sample specify the same CDR3. J is TRBJ1-5 and V is TRBV15; D uncertain. Trimming shortened V by 0 bases and J by 4 bases, and 7 bases separated the two germline ends. The CDR3 contains 14 residues. Germline loops: CDR1 LNHNV, CDR2 YYDKDF (reference sequence). CDR3 DNA: TGTGCCACCAGCAGAGATGTGGGAAATCAGCCCCAGCATTTT. This encodes CATSRDVGNQPQHF. The full variable domain, in which reference TRBV15 and TRBJ1-5 provide the parts outside the CDR3, is DAMVIQNPRYQVTQFGKPVTLSCSQTLNHNVMYWYQQKSSQAPKLLFHYYDKDFNNEADTPDNFQSRRPNTSFCFLDIRSPGLGDTAMYLCATSRDVGNQPQHFGDGTRLSIL.

This chain uses TRBV7-2 with TRBJ2-7; TRBD2 might be the D (5 bases). The germline V gene has CDR1 SGHTA and CDR2 FQGNSA. The CDR3 contains 12 residues. The V gene lost 3 bases and the J gene lost 7 bases, with 10 bases spanning the gap. The CDR3 spells CASSFIAGEQYF. CDR3 coding DNA: TGTGCCAGCAGCTTTATCGCGGGTGAGCAGTACTTC.

There are a few counts of this clone. The V and J genes are TRBV7-2 and TRBJ2-7; 7 nucleotides match TRBD2. Germline lookup yields CDR1 SGHTA and CDR2 FQGNSA. V lost 1 base and J lost 3; bases outside the gene matches: 15. The CDR3 length is 18 residues. The CDR3 nucleotides are TGTGCCAGCAGCTTAGACCTAGGCTATAGTGCGGGGGACTACGAGCAGTACTTC. The encoded protein is CASSLDLGYSAGDYEQYF.

This clone has a count of ten or more. The chain combines TRBV7-2 with TRBJ2-5, with 12 bases matching TRBD1. The V gene's germline CDR1 is SGHTA and CDR2 FQGNSA. This CDR3 has 15 residues. The J segment lost 6 bases and the V segment lost 4 bases, leaving 6 bases of the junction unmatched. CDR3 DNA: TGTGCCAGCAGCTCCGGGACAGGGGGCGCAAAGACCCAGTACTTC. Amino acids: CASSSGTGGAKTQYF.

The CDR3 here is CATDRADLNTGELFF. In DNA form, the CDR3 reads TGTGCGACTGACAGGGCAGACTTGAACACCGGGGAGCTGTTTTTT. The chain joins TRBV6-6 to TRBJ2-2; the match to TRBD1 covers 7 bases. The germline CDR1 and CDR2 sequences are MNHNY and SVGAGI (reference sequence). The CDR3 has 15 amino acids.

The chain has TRBV27 and TRBJ1-6, with D possibly matching TRBD1 (6 bases). Looked up from germline, CDR1 is MNHEY and CDR2 is SMNVEV (reference sequence). The V end lost 6 bases, the J end lost 2 bases, and 11 bases lay between the germline ends. The CDR3 is 15 amino acids. The CDR3 DNA reads TGTGCCAGCAGCAGGGGAACCCCCTATAATTCACCCCTCCACTTT. This codes for CASSRGTPYNSPLHF.

The V and J genes are TRBV5-6 and TRBJ1-4; tentative D call: TRBD1 (5 bases). The CDR3 runs to 14 residues. Germline CDR1 and CDR2: SGHDT and YYEEEE. Between the trimmed V and J ends, which lost 1 base and 8 bases, there was a span of 12 bases. The CDR3 nucleotides are TGTGCCAGCAGCTTGCGAGGGGAAGGGGAAAAACTGTTTTTT. Residues: CASSLRGEGEKLFF.